These 17 T cell receptor beta chains came from one sample sequenced in a study of CD8 T cells in ankylosing spondylitis (dated by TCRdb to 2016 to 2017). The library was produced with 5' RACE. The instrument was an Illumina HiSeq 2500. TCRdb ran its own pipeline on the public reads, namely fastp trimming at Q25 and MiXCR clone calling, and kept in-frame beta chains. All rows with the same CDR3 protein become a single entry with the most common DNA and genes. The sample records approximately 140,000 distinct CDR3 sequences, around two fifths of which are singletons. Approximately 14% of the sample lies in the top ten. Sequencing input: synovial fluid, either unsorted or a sorted T cell fraction (not recorded which). These receptor sequences come from a male donor with ankylosing spondylitis.

This clonotype has just one count. The chain links TRBV7-9 to TRBJ1-2; the D is unclear. Germline V lookup: CDR1 SEHNR, CDR2 FQNEAQ (reference sequence). The CDR3 extends over 15 amino acids. V shed 5 bases and J shed 0 bases, with 13 bases lying between them. CDR3 sequence (DNA): TGTGCCAGCAGCCCGAACGGAATTTCTAACTATGGCTACACCTTC. This codes for CASSPNGISNYGYTF.

This clonotype was counted ten times or more. The CDR3 region is CASSPSGGADTQYF. The CDR3 DNA follows: TGTGCCAGCAGCCCTAGCGGGGGGGCAGATACGCAGTATTTT. The rearrangement joins TRBV4-2 to TRBJ2-3, with 12 bases lining up with TRBD2. The V gene's germline CDR1 is LGHNA and CDR2 YNFKEQ. Trimming cost V 4 bases and J 4 bases; bases outside gene matches: 0. The CDR3 runs 14 residues.

This clonotype came up many times. The CDR3 bases are TGTGCCAGCAGCCAATCGTCGCGAGGGGCTGGGGGTTCACCCCTCCACTTT. It encodes CASSQSSRGAGGSPLHF. The J gene is TRBJ1-6, the V gene TRBV16; possible D gene TRBD1, 5 bases. CDR1 and CDR2 (germline): KGHSY, FQNENV. CDR3 length: 17 amino acids. The ends were cut back, 0 bases at V and 9 bases at J, with 18 bases in the middle.

This clonotype was recorded a few times. CDR3: CASSVEDSSSYEQYF. The DNA of the CDR3 is TGTGCCAGCAGTGTCGAGGACTCCAGCTCCTACGAGCAGTACTTC. The J gene is TRBJ2-7, the V gene TRBV6-1, with D possibly matching TRBD2 (5 bases). CDR3 length equals 15 residues. Germline V lookup: CDR1 MNHNS, CDR2 SASEGT. V was cut by 4 bases and J by 0 bases, with 13 bases left in between.

Many counts were recorded for this clonotype. The chain recombines TRBV2 with TRBJ2-7; D ambiguous. This CDR3 region has 14 residues. CDR1 and CDR2 from the germline V gene are SNHLY and FYNNEI. V dropped 0 bases and J dropped 3 bases, with 9 bases sitting between them. The CDR3 reads CASSEASGHYEQYF. CDR3 DNA sequence: TGTGCCAGCAGTGAAGCGTCGGGCCACTACGAGCAGTACTTC.

The chain combines TRBV13 with TRBJ2-5; TRBD2 aligns across 8 bases. V gave up 2 bases and J gave up 4 bases; unmatched junction bases: 15. This CDR3 has 18 residues. Germline loops: CDR1 PRHDT, CDR2 FYEKMQ (reference sequence). CDR3 in amino acids: CASSLSSLAGGLRETQYF. The DNA of the CDR3 is TGTGCCAGCAGCTTATCCTCCCTTGCGGGGGGTTTGAGAGAGACCCAGTACTTC.

Only a few counts were recorded for this clonotype. The DNA for the CDR3 is TGTGCCAGCAGCTTAACAGGGGGATTAAATGAAAAACTGTTTTTT. Translated: CASSLTGGLNEKLFF. The chain recombines TRBV7-9 with TRBJ1-4; 8 positions agree with TRBD1. The CDR3 sequence is 15 residues long. CDR1 is SEHNR, CDR2 FQNEAQ, per germline (reference sequence). The J segment lost 5 bases and the V segment lost 2 bases, leaving 4 bases of the junction unmatched.

The rearrangement joins TRBV20-1 to TRBJ2-2; no firm D call. The length of the CDR3 is 14 residues. Trimming stripped 4 bases from V and 5 bases from J, with 14 bases between. CDR1 DFQATT and CDR2 SNEGSKA come from the germline V gene (reference sequence). The CDR3 loop reads CSATAGPWTGELFF. The CDR3 DNA is TGCAGTGCTACAGCCGGACCGTGGACCGGGGAGCTGTTTTTT.

The V call is TRBV28, the J call TRBJ2-7; D gene unclear. The CDR3 consists of 17 residues. Germline CDR1 is MDHEN and CDR2 is SYDVKM. V was cut by 6 bases and J by 3 bases, with 24 bases left in between. The DNA of the CDR3 is TGTGCCAGCAGCCTGGTCGGGTCGGCCCGACACGTCTACGAGCAGTACTTC. Protein sequence: CASSLVGSARHVYEQYF. The full variable domain, rest sourced from reference TRBV28 and TRBJ2-7, is DVKVTQSSRYLVKRTGEKVFLECVQDMDHENMFWYRQDPGLGLRLIYFSYDVKMKEKGDIPEGYSVSREKKERFSLILESASTNQTSMYLCASSLVGSARHVYEQYFGPGTRLTVT.

The chain couples TRBV12-3 or TRBV12-4 to TRBJ2-3; D not resolved. The CDR3 covers 13 residues. V gave up 6 bases and J gave up 1 base, with 8 bases separating them. The CDR3 DNA reads TGTGCCAGCAGCCGCAGTTGCACAGATACGCAGTATTTT. It yields the protein CASSRSCTDTQYF.

This chain connects TRBV27 to TRBJ2-3; the D gene could be TRBD1 or TRBD2 (6 bases each). The CDR3 has 17 amino acids. V lost 1 base to trimming and J lost 2 bases, with 16 bases between them. The germline V gene has CDR1 MNHEY and CDR2 SMNVEV (reference sequence). CDR3 nucleotides: TGTGCCAGCAGTTTATATCCTTTGAGGGGGGCCACAGATACGCAGTATTTT. Its protein is CASSLYPLRGATDTQYF.

This clonotype was seen a handful of times. The J gene is TRBJ1-2, the V gene TRBV2, with TRBD1 as a possible D gene (5 bases). The CDR3 is 13 amino acids. In germline, CDR1 is SNHLY, CDR2 FYNNEI. Trimming removed 5 bases at V and 8 bases at J, with 15 bases between. CDR3 protein: CASSPWGRGGYTF. The CDR3 nucleotides are TGTGCCAGCAGTCCCTGGGGGAGAGGCGGCTACACCTTC. Filled out from reference TRBV2 and TRBJ1-2, the complete variable domain reads EPEVTQTPSHQVTQMGQEVILRCVPISNHLYFYWYRQILGQKVEFLVSFYNNEISEKSEIFDDQFSVERPDGSNFTLKIRSTKLEDSAMYFCASSPWGRGGYTFGSGTRLTVV.

The V and J genes are TRBV7-6 and TRBJ2-5, with D perhaps TRBD1 or TRBD2 (6 bases each). Germline values: CDR1 SGHVS, CDR2 FNYEAQ. The CDR3 is made up of 14 amino acids. V lost 3 bases and J 5 bases, leaving 13 bases between the germline ends. The CDR3 sequence is CASSLGGLGETQYF. CDR3 sequence (DNA): TGTGCCAGCAGCTTGGGGGGCCTGGGGGAGACCCAGTACTTC.

This chain joins TRBV5-1 and TRBJ2-7; 14 bases are shared with TRBD2. The CDR3 is 18 residues long. The germline V gene encodes CDR1 SGHRS and CDR2 YFSETQ. V lost 4 bases to trimming and J lost 2 bases; unmatched junction nucleotides: 11. The CDR3 reads CASSISSPGLAGAYEQYF. In nucleotides, the CDR3 is TGCGCCAGCAGCATCTCAAGCCCGGGACTAGCGGGGGCCTACGAGCAGTACTTC.

This clonotype was observed at least ten times. The genes are TRBV6-2 or TRBV6-3 and TRBJ2-1, with D possibly being TRBD2 (5 bases). CDR3 length: 13 residues. Germline V gives CDR1 MNHEY, CDR2 SVGEGT. Trimming removed 7 bases at V and 5 bases at J, with 12 bases between. The CDR3 protein is CASKAAGNNEQFF. DNA of the CDR3: TGTGCCAGCAAGGCAGCCGGGAACAATGAGCAGTTCTTC.

The chain carries TRBV7-9 and TRBJ2-4; D possibly corresponds to TRBD1 (6 bases). Looked up from germline, CDR1 is SEHNR and CDR2 is FQNEAQ (reference sequence). V lost 0 bases to trimming and J lost 8 bases, with 14 bases between them. CDR3 length equals 15 residues. CDR3 sequence reads: CASSLALHRADIQYF. The CDR3 DNA reads as TGTGCCAGCAGCTTAGCGCTCCACAGGGCAGACATTCAGTACTTC.

This clonotype occurred a few times. The chain is built from TRBV5-6 and TRBJ1-2; 8 bases are shared with TRBD1. Germline V lookup: CDR1 SGHDT, CDR2 YYEEEE. The CDR3 has 15 residues. With 6 bases clipped from V and 4 bases from J, the junction kept 11 bases outside the gene matches. The CDR3 coding sequence is TGTGCCAGCACCACCCAGACAGGGGCCATCTATGGCTACACCTTC. Translating gives CASTTQTGAIYGYTF.